The 14 T cell receptor beta chains given below trace back to one sample, sequenced in a study of T cell responses to AZD1222 COVID-19 vaccine. Profiled with immunoSEQ multiplex PCR; TCRdb holds only in-frame clones, not every one. The sample includes around 140,000 clones, around 89% seen only once; the top ten take 4.5% to 6%. Sample: peripheral blood, taken on day 0 of AZD1222 vaccination. The receptor set was obtained from an adult in good health.

The chain is built from TRBV18 and TRBJ1-6; 8 bases fit TRBD1. The junction had 14 bases not matched to a gene; V was cut back by 3 bases and J by 10 bases. This CDR3 comprises 17 residues. Germline loops: CDR1 KGHSH, CDR2 LQKENI. CDR3 region: CASSPPGSTGVGSPLHF. The CDR3 nucleotides read TGTGCCAGCTCACCGCCGGGGTCGACAGGGGTAGGCTCACCCCTCCACTTT.

In its sample, this clone was seen once. The rearrangement links TRBV11-2 to TRBJ2-3, with D possibly TRBD2 on 5 matching bases. Trimming shortened V by 4 bases and J by 0 bases, and 11 bases separated the two germline ends. Per germline, CDR1 SGHAT and CDR2 FQNNGV. The CDR3 runs to 15 residues. This CDR3 is CASSWERSSTDTQYF. Written as DNA, the CDR3 is TGTGCCAGCAGCTGGGAGCGGAGTAGCACAGATACGCAGTATTTT.

The CDR3 loop reads CASSLSTRANEQFF. In nucleotides, the CDR3 is TGTGCCAGCAGCTTATCCACACGTGCGAATGAGCAGTTCTTC. The rearrangement uses TRBV7-2 and TRBJ2-1; the D is unclear. This CDR3 region has 14 residues. Germline V lookup: CDR1 SGHTA, CDR2 FQGNSA. Trimming stripped 2 bases from V and 7 bases from J, with 12 bases between.

This sequence joins TRBV7-9 and TRBJ1-3; 8 bases match TRBD1. Germline-derived CDR1 and CDR2 are SEHNR and FQNEAQ (reference sequence). The CDR3 spans 14 residues. J was trimmed by 5 bases and V by 5 bases; bases with no gene match: 5. In DNA form, the CDR3 reads TGTGCCAGCAGCAGGGGACAGGCTCGAAACACCATATATTTT. Amino acids: CASSRGQARNTIYF.

This sequence joins TRBV19 and TRBJ2-3; D remains unclear. Trimming removed 0 bases from V and 8 bases from J, with 12 bases in between. The CDR3 is made up of 14 amino acids. CDR1 and CDR2 from the germline V gene are LNHDA and SQIVND (reference sequence). CDR3 protein: CASSIEGNARTQYF. The CDR3 DNA is TGTGCCAGTAGTATAGAGGGGAACGCCCGTACGCAGTATTTT.

V gene TRBV6-5 combines with J gene TRBJ1-2; no definite D call. Trimming pared 8 bases from V and 7 bases from J, leaving 11 bases between. The CDR3 is 11 residues long. The germline V gene has CDR1 MNHEY and CDR2 SVGAGI. The DNA of the CDR3 is TGTGCCAGCCTCCTTTGGAGTGGCTACACCTTC. Translating it yields CASLLWSGYTF.

The CDR3: CASSFPGTGELFF. CDR3 in DNA: TGTGCCAGCAGCTTCCCGGGGACAGGGGAGCTGTTTTTT. The chain has TRBV7-9 and TRBJ2-2; possibly TRBD1 for D (6 bases). Trimming took 3 bases from V and 8 from J, leaving 10 bases between them. CDR1 is SEHNR, CDR2 FQNEAQ, per germline (reference sequence). This CDR3 has 13 residues.

The chain carries TRBV15 and TRBJ2-7; 10 bases agree with TRBD1. Trimming cost V 5 bases and J 4 bases; bases outside gene matches: 5. The CDR3 has 14 residues. The germline CDR1 and CDR2 sequences are LNHNV and YYDKDF (reference sequence). This CDR3 reads CATSPGTGEYEQYF. The CDR3 DNA reads as TGTGCCACCAGCCCAGGGACAGGGGAGTACGAGCAGTACTTC.

The chain is built from TRBV28 and TRBJ1-3, with a tentative D call TRBD1 (6 bases). Germline V CDR1 and CDR2: MDHEN, SYDVKM. The V end was cut by 6 bases, the J end by 0 bases, with 9 bases between. The CDR3 has 14 residues. In nucleotides, the CDR3 is TGTGCCAGCAGGGTACAGGGCTCTGGAAACACCATATATTTT. Translation: CASRVQGSGNTIYF.

J is TRBJ2-1 and V is TRBV9; 9 bases align to TRBD2. Unmatched junction bases numbered 13, after V lost 0 bases and J lost 9 bases. Germline V CDR1 and CDR2: SGDLS, YYNGEE. The CDR3 loop spans 17 amino acids. The CDR3, as DNA: TGTGCCAGCAGCGTAGGAATATGGTCTAGCGGGACGGGTGAGCAGTTCTTC. Encoded protein: CASSVGIWSSGTGEQFF.

The J gene is TRBJ2-7, the V gene TRBV4-3, with no clear D. From germline, CDR1 is LGHNA and CDR2 YSLEER. This CDR3 is built from 17 residues. The ends were cut back, 0 bases at V and 3 bases at J, with 18 bases in the middle. This chain's CDR3 is CASSQDRDWARNYEQYF. As DNA, the CDR3 is TGCGCCAGCAGCCAAGACCGCGATTGGGCAAGGAACTACGAGCAGTACTTC.

The rearrangement uses TRBV19 and TRBJ1-5; TRBD1 aligns across 7 bases. Per the germline V gene, CDR1 is LNHDA and CDR2 is SQIVND (reference sequence). V gave up 6 bases and J gave up 0 bases; unmatched junction bases: 8. The CDR3 loop spans 16 amino acids. For the CDR3, the DNA is TGTGCCAGTAGAGGGGGGAGACAGGGTAGCAATCAGCCCCAGCATTTT. Encoded protein: CASRGGRQGSNQPQHF.

The V gene is TRBV28, the J gene TRBJ1-5; 7 nucleotides line up with TRBD1. The ends lost 6 bases at V and 3 bases at J; junction bases unmatched: 5. The CDR3 consists of 14 residues. In germline, CDR1 is MDHEN, CDR2 SYDVKM. CDR3 in amino acids: CASSRTGDNQPQHF. The CDR3 bases are TGTGCCAGCAGCCGTACAGGGGACAATCAGCCCCAGCATTTT.

V gene TRBV28 combines with J gene TRBJ2-6; D is unclear. V was shortened by 3 bases and J by 0 bases, with 9 bases between the two germline ends. Looked up from germline, CDR1 is MDHEN and CDR2 is SYDVKM. The CDR3 length is 16 residues. The DNA of the CDR3 is TGTGCCAGCAGTTTCAGTCTTAGCTCTGGGGCCAACGTCCTGACTTTC. It specifies CASSFSLSSGANVLTF.